Each of the 10 T cell receptor beta chains below was sequenced from the same sample in a study of T cells in Graves' hyperthyroidism and ophthalmopathy. Amplification yielded TCR beta CDR3 regions, with RNA transcripts as the source. The HTBI primer set served for first-round RT-PCR of the TCR CDR3. Each CDR3 protein gets one entry after TCRdb re-called the multiplex PCR reads with MiXCR. The table shows around 540,000 distinct CDR3 sequences, with 46% occurring only once. Sequencing was carried out using peripheral blood or thyroid tissue (not recorded which). These receptor sequences come from a woman under 30 with Graves' hyperthyroidism.

The chain has TRBV7-2 and TRBJ2-7; D remains ambiguous. There are 14 residues in the CDR3. V shed 5 bases and J shed 0 bases, with 11 bases lying between them. Germline V gives CDR1 SGHTA, CDR2 FQGNSA. The CDR3 spells CASSQENYSYEQYF. The CDR3 DNA reads as TGTGCCAGCAGCCAAGAAAACTACTCCTACGAGCAGTACTTC.

The chain combines TRBV25-1 with TRBJ2-7, with 9 bases matching TRBD1. Looked up from germline, CDR1 is MGHDK and CDR2 is SYGVNS. This CDR3 is 14 amino acids long. The trim removed 6 bases at V and 5 bases at J, leaving 8 bases unmatched. CDR3 coding DNA: TGTGCCAGCAGCTTCCCGGGACAGGGAGACGAGCAGTACTTC. It codes for CASSFPGQGDEQYF.

Here the CDR3 reads CASSLPGRNEKLFF. The CDR3 DNA follows: TGTGCCAGCAGCTTACCGGGCCGCAATGAAAAACTGTTTTTT. This chain connects TRBV7-9 to TRBJ1-4, with unresolved D. Per the germline V gene, CDR1 is SEHNR and CDR2 is FQNEAQ (reference sequence). V gave up 2 bases and J gave up 5 bases, with 9 bases separating them. The CDR3 runs to 14 residues. Full variable domain (outside the CDR3, taken from reference TRBV7-9 and TRBJ1-4): DTGVSQNPRHKITKRGQNVTFRCDPISEHNRLYWYRQTLGQGPEFLTYFQNEAQLEKSRLLSDRFSAERPKGSFSTLEIQRTEQGDSAMYLCASSLPGRNEKLFFGSGTQLSVL.

A few counts support this clonotype. The chain employs TRBV20-1 and TRBJ1-2, with D hard to call. Germline CDR1 DFQATT, CDR2 SNEGSKA (reference sequence). The CDR3 is 13 amino acids. Trimming pared 1 base from V and 4 bases from J, leaving 10 bases between. The CDR3, as DNA: TGCAGTGCTAGAGCCCCGGGGAGCTATGGCTACACCTTC. Translation gives CSARAPGSYGYTF.

The chain couples TRBV7-9 to TRBJ1-1; D is undetermined. The CDR3 loop spans 15 amino acids. Germline CDR1 SEHNR, CDR2 FQNEAQ (reference sequence). V shed 0 bases and J shed 0 bases, with 8 bases lying between them. CDR3 nucleotides: TGTGCCAGCAGCTTAGCTGGCCAGATGAACACTGAAGCTTTCTTT. Translation: CASSLAGQMNTEAFF. The full variable domain, in which reference TRBV7-9 and TRBJ1-1 provide the parts outside the CDR3, is DTGVSQNPRHKITKRGQNVTFRCDPISEHNRLYWYRQTLGQGPEFLTYFQNEAQLEKSRLLSDRFSAERPKGSFSTLEIQRTEQGDSAMYLCASSLAGQMNTEAFFGQGTRLTVV.

This clonotype occurred once. J is TRBJ2-7 and V is TRBV12-5; the D is unclear. CDR1 is LGHNT, CDR2 FRNRAP, per germline. This CDR3 has 11 residues. The V gene lost 1 base and the J gene lost 6 bases, with 4 bases spanning the gap. The CDR3 DNA reads as TGTGCTAGTGGTTTGGGGAGCGAGCAGTACTTC. Translation gives CASGLGSEQYF.

Ten or more counts support this clonotype. The V call is TRBV7-6, the J call TRBJ2-7; perhaps TRBD2 as D (6 bases). CDR1 is SGHVS, CDR2 FNYEAQ, per germline. Trimming shortened V by 5 bases and J by 0 bases, and 11 bases separated the two germline ends. This CDR3 spans 14 amino acids. The CDR3 sequence is CASSLLEGSYEQYF. The CDR3 DNA is TGTGCCAGCAGCCTCCTGGAGGGCTCCTACGAGCAGTACTTC.

CDR3 coding DNA: TGTGCCACCAGCAGGATAAGGGGGTTCACCGGGGAGCTGTTTTTT. It translates to CATSRIRGFTGELFF. V gene TRBV15 combines with J gene TRBJ2-2, with a tentative D call TRBD1 (6 bases). Germline values: CDR1 LNHNV, CDR2 YYDKDF (reference sequence). V shed 3 bases and J shed 4 bases, with 12 bases lying between them. The CDR3 covers 15 residues. The whole variable domain, remainder taken from reference TRBV15 and TRBJ2-2, is DAMVIQNPRYQVTQFGKPVTLSCSQTLNHNVMYWYQQKSSQAPKLLFHYYDKDFNNEADTPDNFQSRRPNTSFCFLDIRSPGLGDTAMYLCATSRIRGFTGELFFGEGSRLTVL.

The gene calls are TRBV11-2 and TRBJ2-7; 9 nucleotides line up with TRBD1. The CDR3 spans 15 residues. From germline, CDR1 is SGHAT and CDR2 FQNNGV. With V trimmed by 3 bases and J by 0 bases, 3 bases remained unmatched. DNA of the CDR3: TGTGCCAGCAGCTTGGACAGGGGCCCCTCCTACGAGCAGTACGTC. It encodes CASSLDRGPSYEQYV.

In the case of this clonotype: An end of the junction differs from the germline gene, which may be a read error. The rearrangement links TRBV2 to TRBJ1-4, with a tentative D call TRBD1 (5 bases). The CDR3 is 11 amino acids. Germline V gene data show CDR1 as SNHLY and CDR2 as FYNNEI. CDR3 sequence (DNA): TGTGCCAGCAGTAGGGGCGGGAAACTGTTCTTT. It codes for CASSRGGKLFF.